This T cell receptor beta chain was found in a study of T cell repertoires in cytomegalovirus infection (dated by TCRdb to between 2018 and 2020). For context, the study as a whole: Recently identified HLA-C-restricted CMV epitopes, whose presentation resists viral immunomodulation, were targeted by peptide stimulations together with well-studied HLA-B-restricted epitopes. Donor HLA type was relevant to the analysis, as public TCR beta signatures indicated carriage of CMV infection together with the matching HLA type.

The label giving this sample's treatment or condition can be read as: in vitro stimulation with specific CMV peptide epitopes to enrich CMV-specific T cells. Between the V and J ends, shortened by 1 base and 13 bases respectively, the junction contains 11 bases. The CDR3 contains 11 residues, cysteine and phenylalanine counted. Only the CDR3 portion is preserved as DNA: 33 bases, with reading frame beginning at the first base. CDR1 and CDR2, looked up from the germline V gene, are SGHTS and YDEGEE. This clonotype was counted only a few times. The specificity of this receptor is unknown. It has no much larger one-base neighbor in the sample; base qualities were not kept. TCRdb names Illumina HiSeq 1500 as the instrument used. TCRdb trimmed the raw reads at Q25, called clones with MiXCR and kept productive beta chains. Rows are unified per CDR3 protein, each entry keeping the most common DNA and genes. The sample table holds roughly 280,000 distinct CDR3 sequences, of which approximately 22% were seen once. The ten largest clonotypes hold approximately 19% of the sample.

Points the paper makes about the study in general: In the ex vivo response, HLA-C-restricted CMV-specific TCR beta clonotypes were dominant, and in two of eight donors the single most frequent clonotype came from this HLA-C-restricted group. In both this cohort and an independent roughly 400-donor cohort, the cumulative frequency of public TCR beta family members distinguished carriers of CMV infection plus the relevant HLA type.

This sequence uses TRBV5-8 and TRBJ2-5; no D gene can be assigned with confidence. The TCR originated in a human donor in good health (CMV status not recorded). Some clones in this sample may be carry-over from other donors' samples. The starting material was cultured PBMCs, obtained from culture after CMV antigen stimulation. The DNA is as follows: TGTGCCAGCAGCTTGATGTTTGATGCGTACTTC. It codes for CASSLMFDAYF.